This TCR beta chain originates from a study of shared clonotypes between healthy human individuals. Study-wide results and caveats: Donors were few, which limited the genetic and exposure-history diversity represented. Clonotypes which were not shared had lower generation probabilities than clonotypes that all four donors shared.

V lost 2 bases and J 2 bases, leaving 10 bases between the germline ends. The CDR3 contains 15 residues. Germline V CDR1 and CDR2: SGHAT, FQNNGV. Concerning this clone: Its cognate antigen is unknown.

Generated by immunoSEQ multiplex PCR, the TCRdb table keeps only in-frame clones and is missing some. The sample includes about 120,000 clones, about 62% of them seen just once. Sequencing used memory CD8+ T cells sorted from blood. Described subset: CD45RO+ cells pooled with CCR7-negative TemRA cells. J is TRBJ2-1 and V is TRBV11-2; D might be TRBD1 (7 bases). The clonotype originates from a woman aged 25 to 39 in good health. The CDR3 is CASSLQGGTYNEQFF. The CDR3 DNA is TGTGCCAGCAGCTTACAGGGGGGTACCTACAATGAGCAGTTCTTC.